This TCR beta chain was captured by sequencing in a study of blood T cell repertoires in COVID-19. The CDR3 spans 15 residues. Per germline, CDR1 LNHDA and CDR2 SQIVND (reference sequence). V was cut by 3 bases and J by 7 bases, with 19 bases left in between. Study processing details: Amplification from reference gene primers served as the basis for estimated nucleated cell counts. Sequencing was performed with immunoSEQ multiplex PCR; in TCRdb, only in-frame clones are kept and a portion is missing. V and J calls and clone size are those listed in that table; D and trimming were worked out from the DNA. Of 120,000 or so clones in the sample, over 75% were seen once.

The sequenced sample was peripheral blood. The rearrangement links TRBV19 to TRBJ2-7, with D tentatively TRBD1 (5 bases). The origin of this receptor is a man younger than 40 with COVID-19, enrolled during active disease. The CDR3 region is CASSIAQAPDIEQYF. Written as DNA, the CDR3 is TGTGCCAGTAGTATTGCACAGGCTCCAGACATAGAGCAGTACTTC.